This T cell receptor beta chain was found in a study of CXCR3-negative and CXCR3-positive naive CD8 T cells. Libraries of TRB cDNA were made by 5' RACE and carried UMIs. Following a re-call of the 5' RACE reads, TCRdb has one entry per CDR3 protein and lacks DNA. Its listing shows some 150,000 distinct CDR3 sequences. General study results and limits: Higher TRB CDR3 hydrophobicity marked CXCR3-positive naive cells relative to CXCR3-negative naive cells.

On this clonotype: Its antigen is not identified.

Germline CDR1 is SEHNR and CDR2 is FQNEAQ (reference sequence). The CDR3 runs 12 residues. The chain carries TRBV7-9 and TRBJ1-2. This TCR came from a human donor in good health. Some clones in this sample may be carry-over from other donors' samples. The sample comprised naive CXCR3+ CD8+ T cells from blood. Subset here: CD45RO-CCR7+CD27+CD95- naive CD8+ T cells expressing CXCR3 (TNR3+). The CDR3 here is CASSSDSYGYTF.